Following are 14 T cell receptor beta chains from one sample sequenced in a study of shared clonotypes between healthy human individuals. Assay used: immunoSEQ multiplex PCR; TCRdb lists only in-frame clones, some missing. The sample lists over a million clones; 75% to 80% were seen once. The sample consisted of memory CD4+ T cells from PBMCs. The subset is: CD45RA-negative fraction. These receptors all stem from a man aged 18 to 29 in good health. Some clones in this sample may be carry-over from other donors' samples.

About this clone itself: Since a much larger clone is just one base distant, this may be a read error. This sample includes further DNA sequences coding for the same CDR3. The V gene is TRBV7-9, the J gene TRBJ2-3; a weak D match, TRBD2 (5 bases). Trimming shortened V by 3 bases and J by 1 base, and 5 bases separated the two germline ends. This CDR3 contains 13 residues. The germline gives CDR1 SEHNR, CDR2 FQNEAQ (reference sequence). CDR3 in amino acids: CASSLGGTDTQYF. The CDR3, as DNA: TGTGCCAGCAGCTTGGGAGGCACAGATACGCAGTATTTT. The full variable domain, rest sourced from reference TRBV7-9 and TRBJ2-3, is DTGVSQNPRHKITKRGQNVTFRCDPISEHNRLYWYRQTLGQGPEFLTYFQNEAQLEKSRLLSDRFSAERPKGSFSTLEIQRTEQGDSAMYLCASSLGGTDTQYFGPGTRLTVL.

V usage is TRBV29-1 and J usage is TRBJ1-1, with D possibly being TRBD1 (6 bases). Trimming stripped 7 bases from V and 8 bases from J, with 17 bases between. The CDR3 totals 12 residues. From germline, CDR1 is SQVTM and CDR2 ANQGSEA. CDR3 sequence reads: CSAGGRQVEAFF. The CDR3 DNA is TGCAGCGCCGGGGGCCGACAGGTAGAAGCTTTCTTT.

V and J are TRBV28 and TRBJ2-3; 10 bases are a match to TRBD2. The CDR3 is 17 amino acids. Germline V gene lookup returns CDR1 MDHEN and CDR2 SYDVKM. Trimming took 3 bases from V and 0 from J; bases not matched to a gene: 6. CDR3 coding DNA: TGTGCCAGCAGTTTGGATCGGACTAGCGGAAGCACAGATACGCAGTATTTT. Protein sequence: CASSLDRTSGSTDTQYF.

In this sample, this clone turned up a few times. V gene TRBV28 combines with J gene TRBJ1-5; D is uncertain. V lost 4 bases and J lost 2, with 6 bases in between. Germline V gene sequence: CDR1 MDHEN, CDR2 SYDVKM. The CDR3 is 13 residues long. The CDR3 DNA follows: TGTGCCAGCAGTTGGACGGGCAATCAGCCCCAGCATTTT. Encoded protein: CASSWTGNQPQHF.

This chain links TRBV28 with TRBJ1-5; D may be TRBD1 (5 bases). Per germline, CDR1 MDHEN and CDR2 SYDVKM. The V and J ends lost 1 base and 7 bases respectively, with 11 bases between them. This CDR3 contains 14 residues. The CDR3 here is CASSLLWGGQPQHF. The CDR3 coding sequence is TGTGCCAGCAGTTTATTATGGGGGGGACAGCCCCAGCATTTT.

The J gene is TRBJ2-7, the V gene TRBV5-4; D unresolved. There are 15 residues in the CDR3. Germline V gene lookup returns CDR1 SGHNT and CDR2 YYREEE (reference sequence). Trimming stripped 2 bases from V and 3 bases from J, with 15 bases between. The CDR3 region is CASSLPFKSFYEQYF. In DNA, the CDR3 is TGTGCCAGCAGCTTACCCTTCAAGTCCTTCTACGAGCAGTACTTC.

As DNA, the CDR3 is TGTGCCAGCCGAAGGGGGACAGGAGTCTCCTACGAGCAGTACTTC. As protein: CASRRGTGVSYEQYF. The chain recombines TRBV27 with TRBJ2-7, with 8 bases lining up with TRBD1. The CDR3 is 15 residues long. The germline V gene has CDR1 MNHEY and CDR2 SMNVEV (reference sequence). The trim removed 8 bases at V and 0 bases at J, leaving 9 bases unmatched.

The chain links TRBV7-2 to TRBJ1-1, with D perhaps matching TRBD1 (6 bases). The CDR3 length is 15 residues. The V end lost 5 bases, the J end lost 1 base, and 14 bases lay between the germline ends. CDR1 SGHTA and CDR2 FQGNSA come from the germline V gene. The CDR3 region is CASSGKGGANTEAFF. The CDR3 bases are TGTGCCAGCAGCGGCAAGGGGGGAGCGAACACTGAAGCTTTCTTT.

The chain couples TRBV2 to TRBJ2-1, with 8 nucleotides matching TRBD1. V lost 6 bases to trimming and J lost 6 bases; unmatched junction nucleotides: 10. The CDR3 runs 15 residues. Germline lookup yields CDR1 SNHLY and CDR2 FYNNEI. CDR3 in DNA: TGTGCCAGCAGCCCGGAGGACAGGGAAGTCAATGAGCAGTTCTTC. It is translated as CASSPEDREVNEQFF.

In regard to this clone: This may be a read error: a much more frequent sequence differs by one nucleotide. The chain recombines TRBV30 with TRBJ2-3; D not resolved. The CDR3 totals 14 residues. Germline CDR1 is GTSNPN and CDR2 is SVGIG (reference sequence). CDR3 sequence reads: CAWSVQPVTDTQCF. The CDR3 nucleotides read TGTGCCTGGAGTGTACAACCGGTCACAGATACGCAGTGTTTT.

This clone was detected only a few times. The chain combines TRBV29-1 with TRBJ1-2, with a tentative D call TRBD1 (5 bases). Germline V gene lookup returns CDR1 SQVTM and CDR2 ANQGSEA. Trimming took 0 bases from V and 8 from J, leaving 19 bases between them. CDR3 size: 15 residues. This CDR3 is CSVEEWQGVVGGYTF. The CDR3, as DNA: TGCAGCGTTGAAGAGTGGCAAGGGGTTGTAGGGGGCTACACCTTC. Based on the CDR3 plus reference TRBV29-1 and TRBJ1-2, the full variable domain is SAVISQKPSRDICQRGTSLTIQCQVDSQVTMMFWYRQQPGQSLTLIATANQGSEATYESGFVIDKFPISRPNLTFSTLTVSNMSPEDSSIYLCSVEEWQGVVGGYTFGSGTRLTVV.

The gene calls are TRBV7-2 and TRBJ2-2; the match to TRBD2 covers 7 bases. This CDR3 is 15 amino acids long. The germline V gene encodes CDR1 SGHTA and CDR2 FQGNSA. With 4 bases clipped from V and 4 bases from J, the junction kept 6 bases outside the gene matches. The CDR3: CASSYYSSGTGELFF. The CDR3 nucleotides are TGTGCCAGCAGCTACTACTCTAGCGGCACCGGGGAGCTGTTTTTT.

The chain has TRBV29-1 and TRBJ1-1; no clear D. V lost 0 bases to trimming and J lost 7 bases, with 12 bases between them. The germline CDR1 and CDR2 sequences are SQVTM and ANQGSEA. The CDR3 sequence is 13 residues long. Here the CDR3 DNA reads TGCAGCGTTGAAGAGGAGGCGACTCTTGAAGCTTTCTTT. Translating gives CSVEEEATLEAFF.

The rearrangement uses TRBV2 and TRBJ2-5; D is unresolved. The CDR3 runs to 11 residues. Germline V gene sequence: CDR1 SNHLY, CDR2 FYNNEI. V lost 6 bases, J lost 5 bases, and 7 bases lay in between. DNA for the CDR3: TGTGCCAGCAGGGCCCGTGAGACCCAGTACTTC. This encodes CASRARETQYF.